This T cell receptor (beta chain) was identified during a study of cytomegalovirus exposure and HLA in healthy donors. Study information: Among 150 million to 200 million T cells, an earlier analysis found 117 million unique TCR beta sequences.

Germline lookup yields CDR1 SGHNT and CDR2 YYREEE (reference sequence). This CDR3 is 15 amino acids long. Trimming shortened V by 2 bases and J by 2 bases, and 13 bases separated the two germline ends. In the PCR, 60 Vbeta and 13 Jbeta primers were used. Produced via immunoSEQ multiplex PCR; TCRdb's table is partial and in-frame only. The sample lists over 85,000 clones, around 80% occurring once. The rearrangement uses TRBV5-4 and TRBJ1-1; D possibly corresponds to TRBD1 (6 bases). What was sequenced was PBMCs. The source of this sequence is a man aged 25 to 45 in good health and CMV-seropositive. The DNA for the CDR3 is TGTGCCAGCAGCTTTGCGGCAGGGGCCAACACTGAAGCTTTCTTT. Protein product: CASSFAAGANTEAFF.